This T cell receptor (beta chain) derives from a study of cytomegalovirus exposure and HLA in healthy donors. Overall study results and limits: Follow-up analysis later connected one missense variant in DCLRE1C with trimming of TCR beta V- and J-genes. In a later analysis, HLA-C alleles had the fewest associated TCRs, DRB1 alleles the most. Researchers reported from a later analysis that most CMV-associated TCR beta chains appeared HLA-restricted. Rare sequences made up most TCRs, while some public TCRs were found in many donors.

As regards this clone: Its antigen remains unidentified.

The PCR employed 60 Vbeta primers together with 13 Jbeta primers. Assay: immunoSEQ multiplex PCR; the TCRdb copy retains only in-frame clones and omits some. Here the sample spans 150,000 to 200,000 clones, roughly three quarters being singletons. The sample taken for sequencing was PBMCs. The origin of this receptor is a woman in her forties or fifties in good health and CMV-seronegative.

The CDR3 coding sequence is TGTGCCAGCAGACCACCGGGACTAGCGGGCAGAGAGACCCAGTACTTC. This sequence encodes CASRPPGLAGRETQYF. This sequence joins TRBV27 and TRBJ2-5; 12 positions agree with TRBD2. V shed 6 bases, J shed 4 bases, and the junction held 9 bases outside the gene matches. This CDR3 comprises 16 residues. Germline CDR1 and CDR2: MNHEY and SMNVEV (reference sequence).